This T cell receptor beta chain was profiled in a study of blood T cells in healthy people across ages. Sample-barcoded 5' priming and a J-beta primer mix drove a second PCR of 7 to 11 cycles. One entry per CDR3 protein, called by TCRdb with MiXCR from the 5' RACE reads. Seen here are some 1.4 million distinct CDR3 sequences, approximately 40% observed once, and the top ten hold 6.5% to 10%. V was cut by 8 bases and J by 7 bases, with 19 bases left in between. The germline V gene has CDR1 KGHDR and CDR2 SFDVKD. This CDR3 region has 14 residues. This TCR was sampled from a woman aged 18 to 35 in good health. The sample comprised blood. The chain has TRBV24-1 and TRBJ1-2, with D possibly matching TRBD1 (6 bases). CDR3 region: CATIRGGARAGYTF. CDR3 DNA sequence: TGTGCCACCATTCGAGGGGGGGCCCGGGCTGGCTACACCTTC.